The 32 T cell receptor beta chains below all came from one sample that was sequenced in a study of cytomegalovirus exposure and HLA in healthy donors. PCR used 60 Vbeta primers and 13 Jbeta primers. Assay used: immunoSEQ multiplex PCR; TCRdb lists only in-frame clones, some missing. The data contain about 140,000 clones, around 79% of them seen just once; the ten biggest clones take up 8.8%. The specimen sequenced was PBMCs. The receptors here all came from a woman aged 45-59 years in good health and CMV-seropositive.

The chain joins TRBV6-5 to TRBJ1-5; the D gene is possibly TRBD1 (5 bases). Per germline, CDR1 MNHEY and CDR2 SVGAGI. V lost 0 bases and J 6 bases, leaving 9 bases between the germline ends. The CDR3 totals 14 residues. DNA of the CDR3: TGTGCCAGCAGTTACTCGAGGGGAGGTCAGCCCCAGCATTTT. This codes for CASSYSRGGQPQHF.

The chain is built from TRBV9 and TRBJ2-7; D is possibly TRBD2 (7 bases). Germline V CDR1 and CDR2: SGDLS, YYNGEE. The V end lost 4 bases, the J end lost 2 bases, and 16 bases lay between the germline ends. CDR3 length: 15 residues. The CDR3 sequence: CASSPISGGPYEQYF. In DNA form, the CDR3 reads TGTGCCAGCAGCCCAATTTCCGGGGGGCCCTACGAGCAGTACTTC.

A single count supports this clone. This chain links TRBV6-6 with TRBJ1-2; D is unresolved. CDR1 is MNHNY, CDR2 SVGAGI, per germline (reference sequence). The V gene lost 7 bases and the J gene lost 2 bases, with 11 bases spanning the gap. The CDR3 spans 13 residues. The CDR3 coding sequence is TGTGCCAGCACAATCATTCTAAACTATGGCTACACCTTC. Translation gives CASTIILNYGYTF.

In this sample, this clone turned up once. This chain connects TRBV5-1 to TRBJ1-5; possible D gene TRBD1, 6 bases. V lost 0 bases and J 3 bases, leaving 10 bases between the germline ends. The CDR3 covers 15 residues. Germline lookup yields CDR1 SGHRS and CDR2 YFSETQ. CDR3 sequence (DNA): TGCGCCAGCAGCTTGGAGACAGGTTTCAATCAGCCCCAGCATTTT. It is translated as CASSLETGFNQPQHF.

This chain uses TRBV5-4 with TRBJ2-7; 9 nucleotides match TRBD2. CDR1 and CDR2 (germline): SGHNT, YYREEE (reference sequence). V was clipped by 0 bases and J by 2 bases; unmatched bases: 3. The CDR3 contains 15 residues. CDR3: CASSLGRGGTYEQYF. As DNA, the CDR3 is TGTGCCAGCAGCTTGGGGCGGGGGGGGACCTACGAGCAGTACTTC.

V is TRBV4-1 and J is TRBJ2-7, with D perhaps matching TRBD2 (6 bases). Trimming pared 0 bases from V and 3 bases from J, leaving 18 bases between. The CDR3 extends over 17 amino acids. Per the germline V gene, CDR1 is MGHRA and CDR2 is YSYEKL. DNA of the CDR3: TGCGCCAGCAGCCAAGAGGCTGGAGGGGCCTGGGGCTACGAGCAGTACTTC. This gives the protein CASSQEAGGAWGYEQYF.

V is TRBV6-5 and J is TRBJ1-3, with 10 nucleotides matching TRBD1. Losses at the gene ends were 0 bases for V and 2 bases for J; bases not matched to a gene: 1. Germline CDR1 MNHEY, CDR2 SVGAGI. The CDR3 is made up of 16 amino acids. The CDR3 coding sequence is TGTGCCAGCAGTTACTCGGGACAGGGGCCTGGAAACACCATATATTTT. This encodes CASSYSGQGPGNTIYF.

The chain links TRBV6-1 to TRBJ1-1; 8 bases map to TRBD1. The V gene end was trimmed by 2 bases and the J gene end by 5 bases; junction bases not matched to a gene: 13. Germline V gene data show CDR1 as MNHNS and CDR2 as SASEGT. The CDR3 extends over 17 amino acids. The CDR3 region is CASSESPGRQGRTEAFF. The DNA of the CDR3 is TGTGCCAGCAGTGAATCCCCGGGGCGACAGGGGAGGACTGAAGCTTTCTTT.

The CDR3 spells CASSVGDRWIYEQYF. In nucleotides, the CDR3 is TGTGCCAGCAGCGTAGGGGACAGGTGGATCTACGAGCAGTACTTC. The rearrangement joins TRBV9 to TRBJ2-7, with 8 bases that match TRBD1. J gave up 3 bases and V 0 bases, and 5 bases lay outside the gene matches. Germline V CDR1 and CDR2: SGDLS, YYNGEE. The CDR3 is made up of 15 amino acids.

The J gene is TRBJ2-7, the V gene TRBV5-6; no reliable D call. The germline CDR1 and CDR2 sequences are SGHDT and YYEEEE. Trimming shortened V by 0 bases and J by 3 bases, and 7 bases separated the two germline ends. This CDR3 is 13 amino acids long. CDR3 protein: CASSLGQNYEQYF. CDR3 nucleotides: TGTGCCAGCAGCTTGGGTCAGAACTACGAGCAGTACTTC.

This clone was found a few times. The V call is TRBV2, the J call TRBJ2-5; 7 bases line up with TRBD1. The J segment lost 5 bases and the V segment lost 4 bases, leaving 1 base of the junction unmatched. Germline V lookup: CDR1 SNHLY, CDR2 FYNNEI. The CDR3 length is 12 residues. The CDR3 loop reads CASSAQGETQYF. The CDR3 DNA reads TGTGCCAGCAGTGCACAGGGGGAGACCCAGTACTTC.

This chain connects TRBV30 to TRBJ2-6; perhaps TRBD2 as D (6 bases). This CDR3 is 15 amino acids long. Germline values: CDR1 GTSNPN, CDR2 SVGIG (reference sequence). Trimming stripped 4 bases from V and 4 bases from J, with 14 bases between. In nucleotides, the CDR3 is TGTGCCTGGAATAAGGTCGGGAGCGGGGCCAACGTCCTGACTTTC. It translates to CAWNKVGSGANVLTF. The variable domain in full, completed from reference TRBV30 and TRBJ2-6, reads SQTIHQWPATLVQPVGSPLSLECTVEGTSNPNLYWYRQAAGRGLQLLFYSVGIGQISSEVPQNLSASRPQDRQFILSSKKLLLSDSGFYLCAWNKVGSGANVLTFGAGSRLTVL.

V is TRBV18 and J is TRBJ2-7, with 11 nucleotides matching TRBD2. The CDR3 runs 15 residues. Germline V gene sequence: CDR1 KGHSH, CDR2 LQKENI. V lost 3 bases to trimming and J lost 1 base; unmatched junction nucleotides: 2. CDR3 DNA: TGTGCCAGCTCACCTACTAGCGGGGGATCCTACGAGCAGTACTTC. Translation gives CASSPTSGGSYEQYF.

This chain connects TRBV5-1 to TRBJ2-7; D might be TRBD2 (5 bases). Looked up from germline, CDR1 is SGHRS and CDR2 is YFSETQ. This CDR3 spans 15 amino acids. V was cut by 0 bases and J by 3 bases, with 13 bases left in between. The CDR3 loop reads CASSLGGSGYYEQYF. CDR3 bases: TGCGCCAGCAGCTTGGGAGGGTCGGGCTACTACGAGCAGTACTTC.

The CDR3 DNA reads as TGTGCCAGCAGCCCCCAGACAGGGGTTGGCGAGCAGTACTTC. Translating gives CASSPQTGVGEQYF. V usage is TRBV7-6 and J usage is TRBJ2-7; TRBD1 aligns across 8 bases. Germline loops: CDR1 SGHVS, CDR2 FNYEAQ. The CDR3 length is 14 residues. V dropped 5 bases and J dropped 6; count of bases not matched to a gene: 9.

V usage is TRBV5-6 and J usage is TRBJ2-1, with D tentatively TRBD1 (6 bases). The germline gives CDR1 SGHDT, CDR2 YYEEEE. This CDR3 has 15 residues. V lost 4 bases, J lost 1 base, and 12 bases lay in between. The CDR3 loop reads CASSRDTFSYNEQFF. The CDR3 region has the DNA TGTGCCAGCAGCAGGGACACCTTTTCCTACAATGAGCAGTTCTTC. Full variable domain (outside the CDR3, taken from reference TRBV5-6 and TRBJ2-1): DAGVTQSPTHLIKTRGQQVTLRCSPKSGHDTVSWYQQALGQGPQFIFQYYEEEERQRGNFPDRFSGHQFPNYSSELNVNALLLGDSALYLCASSRDTFSYNEQFFGPGTRLTVL.

This rearrangement joins TRBV2 to TRBJ1-2, with D possibly being TRBD1 (5 bases). The V and J ends lost 4 bases and 7 bases respectively, with 13 bases between them. The germline V gene encodes CDR1 SNHLY and CDR2 FYNNEI. This CDR3 region has 13 residues. The CDR3 sequence is CASSVFQGGGYTF. CDR3 sequence (DNA): TGTGCCAGCAGTGTCTTTCAGGGAGGTGGCTACACCTTC. The variable domain in full, with the rest retrieved from reference TRBV2 and TRBJ1-2, is EPEVTQTPSHQVTQMGQEVILRCVPISNHLYFYWYRQILGQKVEFLVSFYNNEISEKSEIFDDQFSVERPDGSNFTLKIRSTKLEDSAMYFCASSVFQGGGYTFGSGTRLTVV.

The rearrangement uses TRBV6-1 and TRBJ1-2; D unclear. Germline V gene data show CDR1 as MNHNS and CDR2 as SASEGT. The CDR3 covers 12 residues. The germline V and J ends were trimmed by 3 bases and 2 bases, with 4 bases remaining between them. The CDR3 region has the DNA TGTGCCAGCAGTGAGTTAAACTATGGCTACACCTTC. It yields the protein CASSELNYGYTF.

This clone was counted once. The chain recombines TRBV27 with TRBJ2-5; D not certain. The J call may be in error: the DNA end matches TRBJ2-7 better. The CDR3 has 12 amino acids. Germline V lookup: CDR1 MNHEY, CDR2 SMNVEV (reference sequence). The CDR3 sequence is CASSPLGYEQYF. The CDR3 coding sequence is TGTGCCAGCAGTCCTCTAGGCTACGAGCAGTACTTC.

The V call is TRBV27, the J call TRBJ1-2; the D gene is possibly TRBD1 (5 bases). CDR3 length: 14 residues. From germline, CDR1 is MNHEY and CDR2 SMNVEV (reference sequence). With 4 bases removed from V and 0 bases from J, the gap between germline ends came to 9 bases. The CDR3 DNA reads TGTGCCAGCAGTTGGGGCTCAGCTAACTATGGCTACACCTTC. Encoded protein: CASSWGSANYGYTF.

The chain links TRBV28 to TRBJ2-7, with 8 bases fitting TRBD2. Germline values: CDR1 MDHEN, CDR2 SYDVKM. The CDR3 extends over 15 amino acids. V shed 2 bases and J 0 bases; nucleotides not matched to a gene: 3. CDR3 in amino acids: CASSLRSGGSYEQYF. In DNA, the CDR3 is TGTGCCAGCAGTTTAAGAAGCGGGGGCTCCTACGAGCAGTACTTC.

This chain joins TRBV28 and TRBJ1-1; 11 positions match TRBD1. This CDR3 comprises 17 residues. After removal of 5 bases from V and 0 bases from J, the junction contained 8 bases not matched to a gene. Looked up from germline, CDR1 is MDHEN and CDR2 is SYDVKM. This chain's CDR3 is CASSTGQGAILNTEAFF. For the CDR3, the DNA is TGTGCCAGCAGTACCGGACAGGGGGCCATTTTGAACACTGAAGCTTTCTTT.

Comments on this clone: Other DNA sequences of this sample code for an identical CDR3. This sequence joins TRBV4-3 and TRBJ1-3; maybe TRBD1 (6 bases). V dropped 3 bases and J dropped 4 bases, with 13 bases sitting between them. The germline V gene has CDR1 LGHNA and CDR2 YSLEER. This CDR3 spans 15 amino acids. In DNA form, the CDR3 reads TGCGCCAGCAGCCAGGGACACAGGGTGGGAAACACCATATATTTT. Residues: CASSQGHRVGNTIYF.

This clone was recorded a few times. The V gene is TRBV5-1, the J gene TRBJ2-7, with D perhaps matching TRBD1 (6 bases). Germline CDR1 and CDR2: SGHRS and YFSETQ. This CDR3 comprises 16 residues. V gave up 3 bases and J gave up 1 base, with 17 bases separating them. The CDR3 reads CASSSGRTAFSYEQYF. The CDR3 DNA sequence: TGCGCCAGCAGCTCGGGTCGGACAGCTTTTTCCTACGAGCAGTACTTC.

This clone was seen only once. The V gene is TRBV5-6, the J gene TRBJ2-7, with D maybe TRBD1 (7 bases). This CDR3 region has 16 residues. Trimming pared 4 bases from V and 2 bases from J, leaving 19 bases between. In germline, CDR1 is SGHDT, CDR2 YYEEEE. This CDR3 reads CASSRNVQGGTYEQYF. Here the CDR3 DNA reads TGTGCCAGCAGCCGCAACGTCCAGGGGGGCACCTACGAGCAGTACTTC.

This clone has a single count. The chain employs TRBV11-3 and TRBJ2-1; the D is unclear. V was trimmed by 4 bases and J by 3 bases, leaving 10 bases between them. The CDR3 is 14 residues long. In germline, CDR1 is SGHNT, CDR2 YENEEA. CDR3 amino acids: CASSSDKLYNEQFF. The CDR3 nucleotides read TGTGCCAGCAGCTCCGACAAACTCTACAATGAGCAGTTCTTC.

The genes are TRBV7-9 and TRBJ2-5, with D unclear. The length of the CDR3 is 12 residues. Trimming cost V 5 bases and J 2 bases, with 6 bases left between them. CDR1 is SEHNR and CDR2 is FQNEAQ in the germline V gene (reference sequence). The CDR3: CASSEHQETQYF. The CDR3 region has the DNA TGTGCCAGCAGCGAACATCAAGAGACCCAGTACTTC.

The V and J genes are TRBV7-2 and TRBJ1-5, with TRBD1 as a possible D gene (6 bases). The germline V and J ends were trimmed by 5 bases and 3 bases, with 14 bases remaining between them. This CDR3 is built from 15 residues. The V gene's germline CDR1 is SGHTA and CDR2 FQGNSA. CDR3 in DNA: TGTGCCAGCAGCCCCACAGGGCTTACCAATCAGCCCCAGCATTTT. Translation: CASSPTGLTNQPQHF. Variable domain in full (rest from reference TRBV7-2 and TRBJ1-5): GAGVSQSPSNKVTEKGKDVELRCDPISGHTALYWYRQSLGQGLEFLIYFQGNSAPDKSGLPSDRFSAERTGGSVSTLTIQRTQQEDSAVYLCASSPTGLTNQPQHFGDGTRLSIL.

This chain links TRBV10-3 with TRBJ2-3; D might be TRBD2 (5 bases). V shed 0 bases and J shed 1 base, with 17 bases lying between them. This CDR3 has 18 residues. Germline values: CDR1 ENHRY, CDR2 SYGVKD. For the CDR3, the DNA is TGTGCCATCAGTGAGTCGCGTGACTACCTTCGAGGCACAGATACGCAGTATTTT. Protein sequence: CAISESRDYLRGTDTQYF.

V usage is TRBV2 and J usage is TRBJ2-2; D is unclear. Per the germline V gene, CDR1 is SNHLY and CDR2 is FYNNEI. Trimming removed 3 bases at V and 6 bases at J, with 8 bases between. The CDR3 is made up of 13 amino acids. DNA for the CDR3: TGTGCCAGCAGTGACCGAGTCCCCGGGGAGCTGTTTTTT. Translated, it gives CASSDRVPGELFF. The full variable domain, in which reference TRBV2 and TRBJ2-2 provide the parts outside the CDR3, is EPEVTQTPSHQVTQMGQEVILRCVPISNHLYFYWYRQILGQKVEFLVSFYNNEISEKSEIFDDQFSVERPDGSNFTLKIRSTKLEDSAMYFCASSDRVPGELFFGEGSRLTVL.

The chain links TRBV11-2 to TRBJ2-7; 8 bases align to TRBD2. The CDR3 consists of 16 residues. J was trimmed by 1 base and V by 7 bases; bases with no gene match: 12. CDR1 is SGHAT and CDR2 is FQNNGV in the germline V gene. In DNA, the CDR3 is TGTGCCAGCACCATCGGGGGGGCCGGGGGGTCCTACGAGCAGTACTTC. It is translated as CASTIGGAGGSYEQYF.

This clone was recorded only once. The V and J genes are TRBV4-2 and TRBJ1-1; D ambiguous. Germline V gene data show CDR1 as LGHNA and CDR2 as YNFKEQ. V lost 4 bases to trimming and J lost 1 base, with 10 bases between them. The CDR3 is 14 residues long. Here the CDR3 DNA reads TGTGCCAGCAGCCGAGGACGGGGGAACACTGAAGCTTTCTTT. Amino acids: CASSRGRGNTEAFF.